This TCR beta chain was sequenced during a study of blood T cells in healthy people across ages. Study-level results: With naive T cell percentage, TCR beta diversity showed a strong correlation. Age advanced and TCR beta diversity per million T cells fell, roughly linearly.

Alongside a J-beta primer mix, a sample-barcoded 5' primer served in a second PCR lasting 7 to 11 cycles. TCRdb fed the 5' RACE reads into MiXCR, producing one record per CDR3 protein. This repertoire shows 550,000 to 800,000 distinct CDR3 sequences, over 20% found once; its top ten account for under 4%. Germline assignment: CDR1 SGHTA and CDR2 FQGNSA. Trimming shortened V by 0 bases and J by 6 bases, and 15 bases separated the two germline ends. CDR3 size: 16 residues. This clonotype appeared once. Its antigen is unknown. This receptor was taken from a man aged 65 to 79 in good health. Sequencing was carried out using blood. The J gene is TRBJ1-5, the V gene TRBV7-2, with D possibly matching TRBD1 (5 bases). For the CDR3, the DNA is TGTGCCAGCAGCTTAGCGGGGGGAGGGGTGGGTCAGCCCCAGCATTTT. It specifies CASSLAGGGVGQPQHF. Filled out from reference TRBV7-2 and TRBJ1-5, the complete variable domain reads GAGVSQSPSNKVTEKGKDVELRCDPISGHTALYWYRQSLGQGLEFLIYFQGNSAPDKSGLPSDRFSAERTGGSVSTLTIQRTQQEDSAVYLCASSLAGGGVGQPQHFGDGTRLSIL.